This T cell receptor beta chain was captured in a study of blood T cell repertoires in COVID-19. Original handling: Cell counts per sample came from amplifying reference gene primers. Clones were read by immunoSEQ multiplex PCR, and TCRdb kept only the in-frame ones, dropping some. That table is the source of V, J and clone size, and D and trimming were worked out from the DNA. The sample includes roughly 120,000 clones, approximately 82% of them seen just once. The germline gives CDR1 SGHTA, CDR2 FQGNSA. With V trimmed by 5 bases and J by 7 bases, 10 bases remained unmatched. CDR3 size: 15 residues. The TCR sequence derives from a woman aged 80 or over with acute or convalescent COVID-19. This chain connects TRBV7-2 to TRBJ2-1; 8 bases match TRBD2. Sequences were obtained from peripheral blood. CDR3 loop: CASSPRGGLWNEQFF. Here the CDR3 DNA reads TGTGCCAGCAGCCCACGGGGGGGTTTATGGAATGAGCAGTTCTTC. Using reference TRBV7-2 and TRBJ2-1 for the parts outside the CDR3, the full variable domain is GAGVSQSPSNKVTEKGKDVELRCDPISGHTALYWYRQSLGQGLEFLIYFQGNSAPDKSGLPSDRFSAERTGGSVSTLTIQRTQQEDSAVYLCASSPRGGLWNEQFFGPGTRLTVL.